This T cell receptor beta chain was sequenced during a study of blood T cells in healthy people across ages. About the research overall: About one barcoded TCR beta cDNA was captured per two T cells. General study points: Per million T cells, the diversity of TCR beta decreased roughly linearly as age advanced.

It was with a sample-barcoded 5' primer and a J-beta primer mix that a second PCR of about 6 to 11 cycles was run. Researchers report that each sample yielded at least 2.5 million CDR3-containing paired-end reads. TCRdb passed the 5' RACE reads through MiXCR, listing each CDR3 protein once. The profile covers under 2,000,000 distinct CDR3 sequences, with 40% to 55% appearing a single time and around 2.1% taken by the ten largest. The CDR3 has 13 amino acids. Germline V lookup: CDR1 PRHDT, CDR2 FYEKMQ (reference sequence). This clonotype was counted a few times. Its target is unknown. One junction end disagrees with the germline gene, perhaps due to a read error.

Sequenced sample: blood. The TCR comes from a woman aged 40 to 50 in good health. The rearrangement joins TRBV13 to TRBJ2-4; weak D call: TRBD2 (5 bases). The J call is in doubt because the DNA end fits TRBJ2-5 better. The CDR3 DNA is TGTGCTAGCAGCGAGGGTAGCTGGGAGACCCAGTACTTC. Protein product: CASSEGSWETQYF.